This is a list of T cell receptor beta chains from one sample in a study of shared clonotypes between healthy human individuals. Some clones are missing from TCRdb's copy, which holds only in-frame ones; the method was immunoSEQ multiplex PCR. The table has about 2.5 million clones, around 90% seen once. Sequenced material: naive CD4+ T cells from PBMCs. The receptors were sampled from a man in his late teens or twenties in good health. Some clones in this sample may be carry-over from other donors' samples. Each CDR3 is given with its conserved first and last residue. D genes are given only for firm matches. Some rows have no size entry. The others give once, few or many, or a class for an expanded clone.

cdr3_nt: TGTGCCAGCAGCCGACAGGGGATGAACACTGAAGCTTTCTTT
cdr3_aa: CASSRQGMNTEAFF
clone_size: few
v_call: TRBV7-9
j_call: TRBJ1-1
d_call: TRBD1

cdr3_nt: TGTGCCAGCAGTGAAGCACCGGGAAGAGTAGGGGAAAAACTGTTTTTT
cdr3_aa: CASSEAPGRVGEKLFF
clone_size: -
v_call: TRBV6-1
j_call: TRBJ1-4
d_call: -

cdr3_nt: TGCGCCAGCGGGCGACTAGCTGGTGCCAATGAGCAGTTCTTC
cdr3_aa: CASGRLAGANEQFF
clone_size: -
v_call: TRBV5-1
j_call: TRBJ2-1
d_call: TRBD2

cdr3_nt: TGTGCCAGCAGTGTCATCTACCGGGACACCACTGAAGCTTTCTTT
cdr3_aa: CASSVIYRDTTEAFF
clone_size: once
v_call: TRBV28
j_call: TRBJ1-1
d_call: -

cdr3_nt: TGTGCCAGCAGTTACGGTATACCTTCTCAGCCCCAGCATTTT
cdr3_aa: CASSYGIPSQPQHF
clone_size: -
v_call: TRBV28
j_call: TRBJ1-5
d_call: -

cdr3_nt: TGTGCCAGCAGTGAAGACTTGCGGGGGGTCGGCAATCAGCCCCAGCATTTT
cdr3_aa: CASSEDLRGVGNQPQHF
clone_size: -
v_call: TRBV2
j_call: TRBJ1-5
d_call: -

cdr3_nt: TGTGCCAGCAGCTTGTCAGGGGGACTGGATGGCTACACCTTC
cdr3_aa: CASSLSGGLDGYTF
clone_size: -
v_call: TRBV28
j_call: TRBJ1-2
d_call: TRBD1

cdr3_nt: TGTGCCAGCAGTTTAAATTCGGGTGAAAAACTGTTTTTT
cdr3_aa: CASSLNSGEKLFF
clone_size: -
v_call: TRBV28
j_call: TRBJ1-4
d_call: -

cdr3_nt: TGTGCCAGCAGATCCCGGACTTCCCCGGCAGATACGCAGTATTTT
cdr3_aa: CASRSRTSPADTQYF
clone_size: -
v_call: TRBV7-9
j_call: TRBJ2-3
d_call: -

cdr3_nt: TGTGCCAGCTCACTGGGATTGACAGGCAATCAGCCCCAGCATTTT
cdr3_aa: CASSLGLTGNQPQHF
clone_size: -
v_call: TRBV18
j_call: TRBJ1-5
d_call: -

cdr3_nt: TGTGCCAGCAGCTTTACAGGGACGAACACCGGGGAGCTGTTTTTT
cdr3_aa: CASSFTGTNTGELFF
clone_size: -
v_call: TRBV5-5
j_call: TRBJ2-2
d_call: -

cdr3_nt: TGTGCCAGCAGTTACAGGGGGGGCTATTCCTACGAGCAGTACTTC
cdr3_aa: CASSYRGGYSYEQYF
clone_size: once
v_call: TRBV6-5
j_call: TRBJ2-7
d_call: -

cdr3_nt: TGCGCCAGCAGCGTAGGGACAGCCTATGGCTACACCTTC
cdr3_aa: CASSVGTAYGYTF
clone_size: -
v_call: TRBV5-1
j_call: TRBJ1-2
d_call: TRBD1

cdr3_nt: TGCAGCGTTGCTCCCCAAAACACTGAAGCTTTCTTT
cdr3_aa: CSVAPQNTEAFF
clone_size: few
v_call: TRBV29-1
j_call: TRBJ1-1
d_call: -

cdr3_nt: TGCGCCAGCAGCGCTCTTCTGGGCTCCTACGAGCAGTACTTC
cdr3_aa: CASSALLGSYEQYF
clone_size: once
v_call: TRBV5-1
j_call: TRBJ2-7
d_call: -